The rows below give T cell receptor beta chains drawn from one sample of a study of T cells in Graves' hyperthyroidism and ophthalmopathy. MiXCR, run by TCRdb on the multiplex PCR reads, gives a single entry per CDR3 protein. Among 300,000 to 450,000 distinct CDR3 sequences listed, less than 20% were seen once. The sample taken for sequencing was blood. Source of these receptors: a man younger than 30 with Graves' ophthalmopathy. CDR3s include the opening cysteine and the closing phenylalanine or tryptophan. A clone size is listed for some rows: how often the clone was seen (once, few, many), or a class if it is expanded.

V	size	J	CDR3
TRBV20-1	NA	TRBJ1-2	CSARLSRDRGSGYTF
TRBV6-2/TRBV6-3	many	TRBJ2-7	CASSPREAYEQYF
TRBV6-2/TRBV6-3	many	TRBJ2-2	CASRGGGSGGELFF
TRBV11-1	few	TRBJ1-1	CASSLAGGGRMTTEAFF
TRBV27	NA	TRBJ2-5	CASSQRTSGGGTQYF
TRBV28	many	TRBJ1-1	CASKGVLRTEAFF
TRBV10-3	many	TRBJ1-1	CAISESGRGSEAFF
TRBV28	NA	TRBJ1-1	CASTLTGGYTEAFF
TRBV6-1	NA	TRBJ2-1	CASSPGAAHYNEQFF
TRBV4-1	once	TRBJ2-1	CASSQGQGRDEQFF
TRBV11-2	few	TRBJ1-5	CASSLGGGRGGSQPQHF
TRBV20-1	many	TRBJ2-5	CSARDWGRAGETQYF
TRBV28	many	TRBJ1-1	CASSLSGSVDTEAFF
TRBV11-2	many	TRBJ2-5	CASRPTGGQETQYF
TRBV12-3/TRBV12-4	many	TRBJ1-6	CASSRDSLHSSYNSPLHF
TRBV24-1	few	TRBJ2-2	CATSDSTAWNTGELFF
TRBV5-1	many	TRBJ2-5	CASSLVGGEETQYF
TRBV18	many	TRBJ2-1	CASSPSFNEQFF
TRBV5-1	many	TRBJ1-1	CASSPTGRPEAFF
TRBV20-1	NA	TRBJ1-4	CSASQWGGANEKLFF
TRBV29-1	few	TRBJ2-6	CSVENRGFGANVLTF
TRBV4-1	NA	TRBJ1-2	CASSPHARDRGTNGYTF
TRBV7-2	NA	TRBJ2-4	CASSLVGGSAKNIQYF
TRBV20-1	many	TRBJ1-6	CSASAGTGGSPLHF
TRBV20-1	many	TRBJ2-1	CSARPVGRVLHEQFF
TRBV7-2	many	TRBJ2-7	CASSLAGTGGPYEQYF
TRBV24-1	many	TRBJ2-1	CATSVRATLGNEQFF
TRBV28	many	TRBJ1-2	CASSLKGGRLRGYTF
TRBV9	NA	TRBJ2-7	CASSVESEAYEQYF
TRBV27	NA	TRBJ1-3	CATSPSGYSGNTIYF
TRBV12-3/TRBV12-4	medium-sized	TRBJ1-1	CASSSTGTLNTEAFF
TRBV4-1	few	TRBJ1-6	CASSTGGIYSPLHF
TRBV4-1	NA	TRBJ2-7	CASSRTLGTGNLEQYF
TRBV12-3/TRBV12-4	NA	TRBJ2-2	CASYPGAGPSTGELFF
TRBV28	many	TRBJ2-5	CASRDPLAVYETQYF
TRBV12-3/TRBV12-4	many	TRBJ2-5	CASSLARGETQYF
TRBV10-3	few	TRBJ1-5	CAISESGTGPGPQHF
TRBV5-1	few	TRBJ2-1	CASSLRSNNEQFF
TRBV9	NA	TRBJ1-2	CASSVGPSYGYTF
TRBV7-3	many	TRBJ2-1	CASSPREASVEQFF
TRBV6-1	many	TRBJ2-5	CASSEQRGEIGETQYF
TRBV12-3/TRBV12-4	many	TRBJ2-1	CASSPRGLAGYNEQFF
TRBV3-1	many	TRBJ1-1	CASSGWMETEAFF
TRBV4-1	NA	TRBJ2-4	CASSQGQQRNIQYF
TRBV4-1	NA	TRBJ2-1	CASSQVGLYNEQFF
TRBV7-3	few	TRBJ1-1	CASSQTRDDTEAFF
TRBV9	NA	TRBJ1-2	CAGRDYGYTF
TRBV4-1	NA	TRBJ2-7	CASSQRAGISYEQYF
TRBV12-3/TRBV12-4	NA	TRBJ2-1	CASSLAPSDEQFF
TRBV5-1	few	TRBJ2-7	CASSGGQSSYEQYF
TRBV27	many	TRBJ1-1	CASSRLGGTEAFF
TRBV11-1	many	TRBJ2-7	CASSQTPGHRYEQYF
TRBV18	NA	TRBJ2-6	CASLQGDSSGANVLTF
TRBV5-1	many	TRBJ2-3	CASSSASTDTQYF
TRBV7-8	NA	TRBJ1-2	CASSPLRTGGLGYTF